The T cell receptor (beta chain) described here comes from a study of cytomegalovirus exposure and HLA in healthy donors. The CDR3 extends over 12 amino acids. Trimming left V 2 bases short and J 7 bases short, with 7 bases between. Germline-derived CDR1 and CDR2 are SGHDN and FVKESK. The study ran its PCR with 60 Vbeta and 13 Jbeta primers. TCRdb keeps only in-frame clones here, not all; method: immunoSEQ multiplex PCR. Here the sample spans 65,000 or so clones, around three quarters being singletons. The source material was PBMCs. The clonotype originates from a woman aged 40 to 50 in good health and CMV-seropositive. This chain connects TRBV14 to TRBJ2-3, with no clear D. The CDR3, as DNA: TGTGCCAGCAGCCAAACCCGGTATACGCAGTATTTT. Translation: CASSQTRYTQYF.